Detailed here is one TCR beta chain. The sample originates from a study of blood T cell repertoires in COVID-19. Germline-derived CDR1 and CDR2 are LNHDA and SQIVND (reference sequence). This CDR3 region has 13 residues. Trimming took off 7 bases at V and 3 bases at J, with 13 bases between the two ends. Assay used: immunoSEQ multiplex PCR; TCRdb lists only in-frame clones, some missing. The sample has about 190,000 clones; 65% to 80% are singletons. The chain employs TRBV19 and TRBJ2-7, with a weak D call TRBD2 (6 bases). Source material: peripheral blood. This TCR came from a man aged 50 to 59 who had recovered from COVID-19. The CDR3 here is CASKMSTSYEQYF. CDR3 DNA: TGTGCCAGTAAAATGTCGACTAGCTACGAGCAGTACTTC.